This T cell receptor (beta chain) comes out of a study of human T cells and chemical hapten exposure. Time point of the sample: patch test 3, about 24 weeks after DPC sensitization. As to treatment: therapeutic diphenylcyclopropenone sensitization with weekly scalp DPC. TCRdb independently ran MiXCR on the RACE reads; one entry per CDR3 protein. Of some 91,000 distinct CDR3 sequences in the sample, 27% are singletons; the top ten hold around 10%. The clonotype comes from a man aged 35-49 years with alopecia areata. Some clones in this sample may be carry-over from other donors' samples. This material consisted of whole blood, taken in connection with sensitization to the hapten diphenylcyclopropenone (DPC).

CDR3 nucleotides: TGCAGTGCTAGTCGGTCAACAGGCATGAACACTGAAGCTTTCTTT. Its translation: CSASRSTGMNTEAFF. The chain combines TRBV20-1 with TRBJ1-1; a weak D match, TRBD1 (5 bases). CDR1 DFQATT and CDR2 SNEGSKA come from the germline V gene (reference sequence). The CDR3 has 15 residues. Trimming took 3 bases from V and 0 from J, leaving 14 bases between them.